This T cell receptor (beta chain) was captured in a study of blood T cell repertoires in COVID-19. Study-level information: Some COVID-19 samples were acute and others convalescent; all came from the United States, Italy and Spain. T cells, B-cell-depleted T cells, or PBMCs provided the cDNA or gDNA that served as material.

Germline CDR1 and CDR2: ENHRY and SYGVKD. V was shortened by 0 bases and J by 3 bases, with 12 bases between the two germline ends. CDR3 length: 15 residues. Per the original data handling: Reference gene primer amplification gave estimated nucleated cell counts. Sequencing used immunoSEQ multiplex PCR; TCRdb keeps in-frame clones, though not all of them. From that table come the V and J calls and clone size; the DNA was used to work out D and trimming. The sample carries over 150,000 clones, 88% recorded once. V and J are TRBV10-3 and TRBJ2-7; a weak D match, TRBD1 (6 bases). This TCR derives from a man aged 45-65 years who had recovered from COVID-19. Sequenced input: peripheral blood. CDR3: CAISESGGAYYEQYF. CDR3 nucleotide sequence: TGTGCCATCAGTGAGTCAGGGGGAGCGTACTACGAGCAGTACTTC.